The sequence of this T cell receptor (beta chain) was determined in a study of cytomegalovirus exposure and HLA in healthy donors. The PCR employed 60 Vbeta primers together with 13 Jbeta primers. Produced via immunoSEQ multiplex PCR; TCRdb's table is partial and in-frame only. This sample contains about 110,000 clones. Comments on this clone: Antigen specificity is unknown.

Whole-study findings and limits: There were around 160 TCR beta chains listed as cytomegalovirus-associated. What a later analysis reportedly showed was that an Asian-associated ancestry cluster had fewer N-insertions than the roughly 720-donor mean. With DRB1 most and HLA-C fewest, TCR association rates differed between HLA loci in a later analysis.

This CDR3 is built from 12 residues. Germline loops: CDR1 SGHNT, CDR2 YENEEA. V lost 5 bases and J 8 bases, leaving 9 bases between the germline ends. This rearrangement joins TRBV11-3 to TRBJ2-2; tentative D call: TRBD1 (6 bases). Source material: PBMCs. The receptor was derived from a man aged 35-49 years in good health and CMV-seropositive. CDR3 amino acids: CASSQGTGELFF. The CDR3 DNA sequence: TGTGCCAGCAGCCAGGGGACAGGGGAGCTGTTTTTT.